Given below is one T cell receptor beta chain in context. The clone's antigen remains unknown. For each CD8+ T cell subset, flow sorting was done in triplicate, and roughly 310,000 cells per subset went directly into RLT lysis buffer. To exclude memory contaminants, naive CD8+ T cells were stringently defined as CD45RO-CCR7+CD27+CD95-. Standard density gradient centrifugation was used to isolate peripheral blood mononuclear cells from buffy coats. Naive CXCR3-negative and CXCR3-positive CD8+ T cells were flow-sorted on a FACSAria III. Total RNA was extracted from sorted cells with an RNeasy Mini Kit. The record originates from a study of CXCR3-negative and CXCR3-positive naive CD8 T cells (dated by TCRdb to between 2017 and 2020). Regarding the complete study: In total, 120 million to 150 million TRB reads were obtained, which works out to roughly 1.5 +/- 0.3 million reads per library. Diversity and physicochemical repertoire analyses were performed on some 10 donors pooled from two independent experiments. The TRBV-TRBJ cluster analysis covered naive subsets from about 5 donors and memory cells from 3 donors. Here is what the overall study found, with its caveats: Because CXCR3 expression was partially decreased after cryopreservation, freshly isolated PBMCs were used for most assays. Compared with CXCR3-negative naive cells, CXCR3-positive naive cells had TRB CDR3s with higher hydrophobicity (lower Kidera factor 4), lower energy, and higher strength and volume indices. Within the same donor, TRBV-TRBJ usage looked similar between naive CXCR3-negative and CXCR3-positive cells, but memory cells had distinct patterns. Comparably high repertoire diversity was found in both naive subsets, whereas much lower repertoire diversity was found in memory CD8+ T cells. Because surface CD5, which has been linked to self-reactivity in mice, was comparable between naive subsets, TCR interaction strength was also inferred from TRB CDR3 physicochemical properties.

The run used a NextSeq 550. The Human TCR Profiling Kit (MiLaboratory) was used to prepare UMI-labeled 5' RACE TRB cDNA libraries. cDNA synthesis used the entire amount of extracted RNA, and PCR amplification then used the entire amount of cDNA produced. Libraries were prepared in parallel with an identical number of PCR cycles. Turning to the authors' computational methods: MIGEC and MiXCR extracted about 50,000 +/- 10,000 unique UMI-labeled TRB cDNA molecules per library, requiring at least two reads per UMI. An average of approximately 40,000 +/- 10,000 functional in-frame TRB CDR3 nucleotide clonotypes without stop codons was found per library. After each sample was downsampled to 5000 UMI-labeled TRB molecules, VDJtools was used to calculate diversity metrics such as normalized Shannon-Wiener and Chao1. VDJtools computed clonotype-size-weighted physicochemical properties of the central five CDR3 residues: interaction energy, strength, volume and Kidera factor 4. TCRdb reprocessed the reads, and each CDR3 protein sequence is entered once, without DNA. The V and J calls, along with clone size, are taken from TCRdb and not from the paper's own processing. The table kept for this sample lists roughly 130,000 distinct CDR3 sequences. The ten largest clones take up about 0.61% of the sample.

The CDR1 and CDR2 encoded by the germline V gene are SGHNT and YENEEA. The CDR3 covers 14 residues, taking in both the cysteine and the phenylalanine. Only the protein is on record. Sequenced input: naive CXCR3+ CD8+ T cells from blood. The cell subset or site label, read with the paper, signifies: CD45RO-CCR7+CD27+CD95- naive CD8+ T cells expressing CXCR3 (TNR3+). The chain links TRBV11-3 with TRBJ1-2. This TCR derives from a human donor in good health. Some clones in this sample may be carry-over from other donors' samples. The CDR3 amino acid sequence is: CASSLPDGNYGYTF.